The 8 T cell receptor beta chains listed next were all sequenced from one sample in a study of HIV-infected patients and healthy controls. Follow-up blood was drawn about 14 weeks, roughly three months, after antiretroviral therapy began. No cell fractionation was done, so the repertoire covers all unsorted peripheral blood T cells. Reverse transcription used roughly 480 ng RNA and constant-region primers for alpha and beta. Each of the alpha and beta chains got its own library through chain-specific third strand synthesis with indices. TCRdb passed the 5' RACE reads through MiXCR, listing each CDR3 protein once. This sample carries several thousand distinct CDR3 sequences, 7.5% to 10% of them seen once, and the ten largest clones take roughly 21%. The sequencing used blood, collected during antiretroviral therapy. The receptor set was obtained from an adult with HIV infection.

By its share, this clonotype is medium-sized (0.01 to 0.1%). The rearrangement uses TRBV2 and TRBJ1-5; D call uncertain. CDR3 length equals 14 residues. Trimming took 4 bases from V and 4 from J, leaving 11 bases between them. Germline lookup yields CDR1 SNHLY and CDR2 FYNNEI. CDR3 sequence reads: CASSVNARNQPQHF. For the CDR3, the DNA is TGTGCCAGCAGTGTAAACGCACGAAATCAGCCCCAGCATTTT.

This clonotype showed up just once. Relative to the germline gene, one junction end is altered; a read error may explain this. The CDR3 sequence: CASSLGWEGNKPQKF. The DNA of the CDR3 is TGTGCCAGCAGTTTAGGATGGGAAGGCAATAAGCCACAGAAGTTT. The gene calls are TRBV12-3 or TRBV12-4 and TRBJ1-5; D is undetermined. CDR3 length equals 15 residues.

This clonotype was observed at least ten times. V usage is TRBV6-1 and J usage is TRBJ2-2; 7 positions match TRBD1. The CDR3 length is 14 residues. Germline trimming cut 5 bases from V and 3 bases from J; bases unmatched to any gene: 3. Germline V gene data show CDR1 as MNHNS and CDR2 as SASEGT. The CDR3 spells CASSLGQHTGELFF. CDR3 bases: TGTGCCAGCAGTTTGGGACAGCACACCGGGGAGCTGTTTTTT.

This clonotype was detected many times. The V call is TRBV6-8, the J call TRBJ1-2, with a weak D call TRBD1 (6 bases). V lost 10 bases, J lost 2 bases, and 11 bases lay in between. This CDR3 has 12 amino acids. Germline V CDR1 and CDR2: MNHGY, SAAAGT. CDR3 nucleotides: TGTGCCAACTCAGACAGGAACTATGGCTACACCTTC. Protein: CANSDRNYGYTF.

This clonotype was detected ten times or more. The chain has TRBV6-2 or TRBV6-3 and TRBJ2-3; TRBD1 agrees at 10 bases. The trim removed 6 bases at V and 3 bases at J, leaving 6 bases unmatched. The CDR3 is 15 residues long. Germline lookup yields CDR1 MNHEY and CDR2 SVGEGT. The CDR3 sequence is CASRGGQGETDTQYF. The CDR3 nucleotides read TGTGCCAGCAGAGGCGGACAGGGGGAGACAGATACGCAGTATTTT.

By sample share, this clonotype is medium-sized. The V gene is TRBV6-1, the J gene TRBJ1-5, with D uncertain. Germline assignment: CDR1 MNHNS and CDR2 SASEGT. The ends were cut back, 0 bases at V and 4 bases at J, with 16 bases in the middle. This CDR3 is 17 amino acids long. The DNA of the CDR3 is TGTGCCAGCAGTGAAGCCCGTTGGCAGGACCCAAATCAGCCCCAGCATTTT. It encodes CASSEARWQDPNQPQHF.

This clonotype is medium-sized in the sample. The V and J genes are TRBV6-5 and TRBJ1-1; TRBD1 is a possible D gene (6 bases). V was clipped by 6 bases and J by 6 bases, with 11 bases between them. This CDR3 spans 12 amino acids. Germline V CDR1 and CDR2: MNHEY, SVGAGI. The CDR3 loop is CASRPGGSEAFF. The CDR3 DNA is TGTGCCAGCAGGCCCGGGGGCTCTGAAGCTTTCTTT.

This sequence joins TRBV28 and TRBJ2-3; 8 bases fit TRBD2. V dropped 3 bases and J dropped 3; count of bases not matched to a gene: 8. Germline V gene sequence: CDR1 MDHEN, CDR2 SYDVKM. The CDR3 loop spans 16 amino acids. The CDR3: CASSLWASGSTDTQYF. The CDR3 region has the DNA TGTGCCAGCAGTTTGTGGGCTAGCGGGTCAACAGATACGCAGTATTTT.